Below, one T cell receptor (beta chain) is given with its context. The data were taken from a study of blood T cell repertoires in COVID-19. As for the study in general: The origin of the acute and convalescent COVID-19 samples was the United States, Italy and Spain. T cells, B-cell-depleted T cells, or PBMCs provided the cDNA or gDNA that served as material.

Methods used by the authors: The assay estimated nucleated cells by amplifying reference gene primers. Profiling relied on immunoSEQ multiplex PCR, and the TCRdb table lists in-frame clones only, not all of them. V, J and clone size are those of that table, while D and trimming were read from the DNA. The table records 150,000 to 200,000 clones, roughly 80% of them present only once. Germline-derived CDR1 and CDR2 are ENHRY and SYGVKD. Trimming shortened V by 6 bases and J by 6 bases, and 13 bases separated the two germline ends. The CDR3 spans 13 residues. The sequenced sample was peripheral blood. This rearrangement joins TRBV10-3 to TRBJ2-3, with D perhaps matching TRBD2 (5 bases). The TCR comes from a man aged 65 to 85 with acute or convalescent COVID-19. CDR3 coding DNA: TGTGCCATCAGAGGTCTAGCCGACGATACGCAGTATTTT. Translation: CAIRGLADDTQYF.